These 18 T cell receptor beta chains came from one sample sequenced in a study of blood T cell repertoires in COVID-19 (dated by TCRdb to about 2020). Receptor amplification or capture employed the immunoSEQ multiplex PCR assay. Sourced from immuneACCESS, this table was stored by TCRdb with only in-frame sequences that have V and J called. A share of the clones is absent; for the studies checked, an unresolved V gene accounts for under half, and the remainder has no known explanation. Across this sample there are 470,000 or so clones, with approximately 90% seen only once. Clones ranked in the top ten supply approximately 4.5% of the sample. Sequenced material: peripheral blood. The receptors were sampled from a woman aged 30 to 39 with acute or convalescent COVID-19.

In its sample, this clone was seen once. The chain couples TRBV7-9 to TRBJ2-3; 7 bases fit TRBD2. The V and J ends lost 7 bases and 0 bases, in that order; junction bases with no gene match: 22. CDR3 length: 20 amino acids. Looked up from germline, CDR1 is SEHNR and CDR2 is FQNEAQ (reference sequence). The CDR3 sequence is CASTDLRGVDITTSTDTQYF. DNA of the CDR3: TGTGCCAGCACCGACCTACGGGGGGTGGACATCACTACAAGCACAGATACGCAGTATTTT.

CDR3 loop: CASDAGRGLENEQFF. The DNA for the CDR3 is TGTGCCAGCGACGCAGGAAGGGGGCTTGAAAATGAGCAGTTCTTC. V is TRBV2 and J is TRBJ2-1, with 7 bases that match TRBD1. The length of the CDR3 is 15 residues. The V and J ends lost 8 bases and 7 bases, in that order; junction bases with no gene match: 14. Germline V lookup: CDR1 SNHLY, CDR2 FYNNEI.

The chain is built from TRBV7-3 and TRBJ2-2; D call uncertain. The CDR3 totals 14 residues. The germline V and J ends were trimmed by 2 bases and 8 bases, with 12 bases remaining between them. CDR1 SGHTA and CDR2 FQGTGA come from the germline V gene. CDR3 sequence: CASSLASSTGELFF. In nucleotides, the CDR3 is TGTGCCAGCAGCTTAGCCAGTTCCACGGGGGAGCTGTTTTTT. The full variable domain, completed using reference TRBV7-3 and TRBJ2-2, is GAGVSQTPSNKVTEKGKYVELRCDPISGHTALYWYRQSLGQGPEFLIYFQGTGAADDSGLPNDRFFAVRPEGSVSTLKIQRTERGDSAVYLCASSLASSTGELFFGEGSRLTVL.

This chain uses TRBV4-1 with TRBJ2-3; TRBD2 matches 9 bases. Germline CDR1 MGHRA, CDR2 YSYEKL. The CDR3 extends over 17 amino acids. V was pared by 0 bases and J by 6 bases, with 10 bases of the junction left unmatched. DNA for the CDR3: TGCGCCAGCAGCCAAGAGGGGAGCGGGGGGCTCCTTGATACGCAGTATTTT. This sequence encodes CASSQEGSGGLLDTQYF.

This clone was counted a few times. The chain employs TRBV10-3 and TRBJ1-5; maybe TRBD1 (5 bases). CDR3 length equals 13 residues. Germline assignment: CDR1 ENHRY and CDR2 SYGVKD. V was trimmed by 8 bases and J by 0 bases, leaving 8 bases between them. DNA of the CDR3: TGTGCCATCCAGGGATTTAGCAATCAGCCCCAGCATTTT. This codes for CAIQGFSNQPQHF.

This clone was counted only a few times. The rearrangement joins TRBV19 to TRBJ1-2; 7 bases agree with TRBD1. The V and J ends lost 7 bases and 7 bases, in that order; junction bases with no gene match: 12. There are 14 residues in the CDR3. From germline, CDR1 is LNHDA and CDR2 SQIVND (reference sequence). CDR3 sequence: CASTGNRDSSGYTF. The CDR3 nucleotides read TGTGCCAGTACCGGAAACCGGGACAGTTCTGGCTACACCTTC.

This sequence joins TRBV2 and TRBJ2-7; 16 bases are a match to TRBD2. The germline CDR1 and CDR2 sequences are SNHLY and FYNNEI. This CDR3 region has 17 residues. Trimming took 6 bases from V and 0 from J; bases not matched to a gene: 5. CDR3 sequence (DNA): TGTGCCAGCAGACCGGGACTAGCGGGGGGGAACTCCTACGAGCAGTACTTC. It codes for CASRPGLAGGNSYEQYF.

The chain has TRBV2 and TRBJ2-1; tentatively, D is TRBD2 (6 bases). Germline V CDR1 and CDR2: SNHLY, FYNNEI. V lost 7 bases to trimming and J lost 0 bases, with 16 bases between them. The CDR3 is made up of 16 amino acids. CDR3 protein: CASNGLNVGSYNEQFF. CDR3 DNA: TGTGCCAGCAACGGACTAAACGTTGGCTCCTACAATGAGCAGTTCTTC. The variable domain in full, with the rest retrieved from reference TRBV2 and TRBJ2-1, is EPEVTQTPSHQVTQMGQEVILRCVPISNHLYFYWYRQILGQKVEFLVSFYNNEISEKSEIFDDQFSVERPDGSNFTLKIRSTKLEDSAMYFCASNGLNVGSYNEQFFGPGTRLTVL.

The chain combines TRBV4-1 with TRBJ2-2, with no clear D. CDR1 is MGHRA and CDR2 is YSYEKL in the germline V gene. This CDR3 comprises 18 residues. The V end was cut by 0 bases, the J end by 0 bases, with 14 bases between. DNA for the CDR3: TGCGCCAGCAGCCAAGATCGACGGGTCAGAGCGAACACCGGGGAGCTGTTTTTT. Protein: CASSQDRRVRANTGELFF.

This chain links TRBV11-3 with TRBJ1-1, with D tentatively TRBD1 (5 bases). Germline V gene data show CDR1 as SGHNT and CDR2 as YENEEA. The CDR3 loop spans 15 amino acids. The V end was cut by 1 base, the J end by 0 bases, with 9 bases between. CDR3 amino acids: CASSLAAGMNTEAFF. DNA for the CDR3: TGTGCCAGCAGCTTAGCGGCAGGGATGAACACTGAAGCTTTCTTT.

The genes are TRBV5-1 and TRBJ1-1; 8 nucleotides line up with TRBD1. There are 14 residues in the CDR3. Germline CDR1 is SGHRS and CDR2 is YFSETQ. V dropped 4 bases and J dropped 4; count of bases not matched to a gene: 6. The CDR3 region is CASSPLQGGTEAFF. The CDR3 DNA sequence: TGCGCCAGCAGCCCCCTACAGGGGGGCACTGAAGCTTTCTTT.

This clone appeared a single time. The chain has TRBV24-1 and TRBJ2-6, with D tentatively TRBD1 (5 bases). Germline CDR1 and CDR2: KGHDR and SFDVKD. The ends were cut back, 3 bases at V and 1 base at J, with 9 bases in the middle. This CDR3 is built from 16 residues. In DNA, the CDR3 is TGTGCCACCAGTGATCCTCAGGGATCTGGGGCCAACGTCCTGACTTTC. It specifies CATSDPQGSGANVLTF.

The chain is built from TRBV28 and TRBJ1-4, with 11 bases fitting TRBD1. V gave up 4 bases and J gave up 8 bases; unmatched junction bases: 9. The CDR3 totals 16 residues. Germline CDR1 and CDR2: MDHEN and SYDVKM. The CDR3 loop reads CASSSFKGQGGEKLFF. As DNA, the CDR3 is TGTGCCAGCAGTTCGTTTAAGGGACAGGGGGGCGAAAAACTGTTTTTT.

The rearrangement links TRBV6-1 to TRBJ1-6, with D tentatively TRBD1 (6 bases). CDR1 MNHNS and CDR2 SASEGT come from the germline V gene. V was trimmed by 2 bases and J by 9 bases, leaving 14 bases between them. CDR3 length equals 15 residues. The DNA for the CDR3 is TGTGCCAGCAGTGAATCTGGCAGGGGCCTTTCACCCCTCCACTTT. Amino acids: CASSESGRGLSPLHF.

V is TRBV2 and J is TRBJ2-7; 10 positions agree with TRBD1. The ends lost 7 bases at V and 2 bases at J; junction bases unmatched: 5. The CDR3 spans 14 residues. Germline values: CDR1 SNHLY, CDR2 FYNNEI. CDR3 region: CASKRDRGTYEQYF. The CDR3, as DNA: TGTGCCAGCAAGCGGGACAGGGGCACCTACGAGCAGTACTTC.

This rearrangement joins TRBV30 to TRBJ2-6; D uncertain. The germline V and J ends were trimmed by 4 bases and 0 bases, with 13 bases remaining between them. The CDR3 totals 16 residues. Per germline, CDR1 GTSNPN and CDR2 SVGIG (reference sequence). CDR3 DNA sequence: TGTGCCTGGACAGGTCTCGGTTTCTCTGGGGCCAACGTCCTGACTTTC. Its translation is CAWTGLGFSGANVLTF.

This chain connects TRBV16 to TRBJ1-1; the match to TRBD1 covers 7 bases. V dropped 4 bases and J dropped 6; count of bases not matched to a gene: 11. CDR1 and CDR2 (germline): KGHSY, FQNENV. CDR3 length: 15 residues. This chain's CDR3 is CASSRPQGKEAEAFF. CDR3 sequence (DNA): TGTGCCAGCAGCCGCCCACAGGGGAAGGAGGCTGAAGCTTTCTTT.

This chain uses TRBV19 with TRBJ2-4, with 10 bases matching TRBD1. This CDR3 is built from 18 residues. J was trimmed by 0 bases and V by 1 base; bases with no gene match: 6. The germline gives CDR1 LNHDA, CDR2 SQIVND (reference sequence). CDR3 sequence reads: CASSIGTGGKSAKNIQYF. The CDR3 nucleotides read TGTGCCAGTAGTATAGGGACAGGGGGAAAATCAGCCAAAAACATTCAGTACTTC.